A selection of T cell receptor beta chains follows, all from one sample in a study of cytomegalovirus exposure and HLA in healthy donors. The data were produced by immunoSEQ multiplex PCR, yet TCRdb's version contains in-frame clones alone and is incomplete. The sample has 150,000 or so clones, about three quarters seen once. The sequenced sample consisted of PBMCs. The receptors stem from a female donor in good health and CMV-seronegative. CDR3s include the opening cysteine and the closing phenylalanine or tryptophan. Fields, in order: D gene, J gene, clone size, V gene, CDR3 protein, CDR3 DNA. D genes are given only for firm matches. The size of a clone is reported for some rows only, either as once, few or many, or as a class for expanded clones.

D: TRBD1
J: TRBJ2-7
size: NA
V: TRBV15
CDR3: CATSRDPGQYEQYF
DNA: TGTGCCACCAGCAGAGATCCGGGACAGTACGAGCAGTACTTC

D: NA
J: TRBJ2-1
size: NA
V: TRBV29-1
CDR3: CSVGGAANEQFF
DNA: TGCAGCGTAGGGGGGGCGGCCAATGAGCAGTTCTTC

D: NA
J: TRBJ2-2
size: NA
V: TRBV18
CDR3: CASSTEGRSLGELFF
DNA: TGTGCCAGCTCAACGGAGGGACGGTCTCTTGGGGAGCTGTTTTTT

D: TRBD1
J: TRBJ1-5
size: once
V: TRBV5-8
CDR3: CASSLARQGERNQPQHF
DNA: TGTGCCAGCAGCTTGGCCCGACAGGGGGAACGAAATCAGCCCCAGCATTTT

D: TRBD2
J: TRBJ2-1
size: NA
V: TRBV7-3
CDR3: CASSSRLAGEYNEQFF
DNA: TGTGCCAGCAGCTCACGACTAGCGGGGGAGTACAATGAGCAGTTCTTC

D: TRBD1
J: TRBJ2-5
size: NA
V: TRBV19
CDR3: CASRPGQGAGEQYF
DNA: TGTGCCAGTAGGCCGGGACAGGGGGCAGGAGAGCAGTACTTC

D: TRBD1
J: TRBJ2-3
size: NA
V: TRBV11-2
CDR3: CASSTRTGADTQYF
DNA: TGTGCCAGCAGCACTAGGACAGGGGCAGATACGCAGTATTTT

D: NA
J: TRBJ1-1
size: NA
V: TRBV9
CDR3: CASSSLTGPNTEAFF
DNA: TGTGCCAGCAGCTCTCTGACAGGCCCTAACACTGAAGCTTTCTTT

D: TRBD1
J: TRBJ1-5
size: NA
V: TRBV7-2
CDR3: CASSPDRVDQPQHF
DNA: TGTGCCAGCAGCCCAGACAGGGTGGATCAGCCCCAGCATTTT

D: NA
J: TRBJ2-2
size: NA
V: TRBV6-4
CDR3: CASSDSSTGELFF
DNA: TGTGCCAGCAGTGACTCGAGCACCGGGGAGCTGTTTTTT

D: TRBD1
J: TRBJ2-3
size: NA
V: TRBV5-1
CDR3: CASSLGQGFADTQYF
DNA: TGCGCCAGCAGCTTAGGACAGGGCTTCGCAGATACGCAGTATTTT

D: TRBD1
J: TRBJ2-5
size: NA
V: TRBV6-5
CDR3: CASSYTGGQETQYF
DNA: TGTGCCAGCAGTTACACAGGGGGCCAAGAGACCCAGTACTTC

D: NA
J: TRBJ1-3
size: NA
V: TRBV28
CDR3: CASSTRVGIAGNTIYF
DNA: TGTGCCAGCAGTACGAGGGTGGGCATAGCTGGAAACACCATATATTTT

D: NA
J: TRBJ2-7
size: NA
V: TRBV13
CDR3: CASSLTWRGEQYF
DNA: TGTGCCAGCAGCCTAACTTGGCGAGGCGAGCAGTACTTC

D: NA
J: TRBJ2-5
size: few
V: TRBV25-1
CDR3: CASSEGSRKTQYF
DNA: TGTGCCAGCAGTGAAGGGTCTAGAAAGACCCAGTACTTC

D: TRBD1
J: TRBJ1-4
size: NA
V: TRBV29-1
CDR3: CSGSTGALNEKLFF
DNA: TGCAGCGGATCAACAGGGGCCCTTAATGAAAAACTGTTTTTT

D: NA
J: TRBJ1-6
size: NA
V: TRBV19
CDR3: CASLATFGENHSPLHF
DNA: TGTGCCAGTCTCGCGACCTTTGGAGAGAACCATTCACCCCTCCACTTT

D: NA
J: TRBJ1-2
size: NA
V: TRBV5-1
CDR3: CASSSPGSYGYTF
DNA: TGCGCCAGCAGTTCCCCAGGATCCTATGGCTACACCTTC

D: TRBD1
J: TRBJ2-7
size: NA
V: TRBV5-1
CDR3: CASSLAGTAYEQYF
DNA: TGCGCCAGCAGCTTGGCTGGGACAGCCTACGAGCAGTACTTC

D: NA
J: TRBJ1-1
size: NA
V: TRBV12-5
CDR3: CASGLRGTTEAFF
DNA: TGTGCTAGTGGTTTGAGGGGGACCACTGAAGCTTTCTTT

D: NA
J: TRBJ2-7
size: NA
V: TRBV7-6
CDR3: CASSLSDSANYEQYF
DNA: TGTGCCAGCAGCTTATCAGATAGCGCAAACTACGAGCAGTACTTC

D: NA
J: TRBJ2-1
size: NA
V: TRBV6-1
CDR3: CASSDLWGTSSYNEQFF
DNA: TGTGCCAGCAGTGACCTATGGGGGACAAGCTCCTACAATGAGCAGTTCTTC

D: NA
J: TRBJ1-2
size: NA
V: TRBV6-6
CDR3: CASSVSDNVNYGYTF
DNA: TGTGCCAGCAGTGTATCGGACAATGTTAACTATGGCTACACCTTC

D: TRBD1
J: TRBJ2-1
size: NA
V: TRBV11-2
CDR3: CASSLVSTGAYNEQFF
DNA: TGTGCCAGCAGCTTAGTCTCGACAGGGGCCTACAATGAGCAGTTCTTC

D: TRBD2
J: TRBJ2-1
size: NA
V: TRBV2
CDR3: CASSRPSGRPNEQFF
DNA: TGTGCCAGCAGTCGGCCTAGCGGGAGACCCAATGAGCAGTTCTTC

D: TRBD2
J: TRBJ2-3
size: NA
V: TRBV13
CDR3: CASSLGAGDTTDTQYF
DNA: TGTGCCAGCAGCTTAGGAGCGGGGGACACCACAGATACGCAGTATTTT

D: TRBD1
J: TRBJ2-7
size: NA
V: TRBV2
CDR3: CASSEGQGPLEQYF
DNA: TGTGCCAGCAGTGAGGGACAGGGCCCCCTGGAGCAGTACTTC

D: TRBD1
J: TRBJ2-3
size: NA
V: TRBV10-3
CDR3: CAISGTGATGNTDTQYF
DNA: TGTGCCATCAGTGGGACAGGGGCGACGGGGAACACAGATACGCAGTATTTT

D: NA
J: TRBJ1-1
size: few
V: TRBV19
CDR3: CASSISGAGHTEAFF
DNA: TGTGCCAGTAGTATCTCAGGGGCAGGGCATACTGAAGCTTTCTTT

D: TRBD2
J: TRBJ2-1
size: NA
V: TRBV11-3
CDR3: CASSRTSGSSLNEQFF
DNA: TGTGCCAGCAGCAGGACTAGCGGGAGCTCCCTCAATGAGCAGTTCTTC

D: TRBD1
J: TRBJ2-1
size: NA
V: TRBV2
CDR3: CASSMTGVNEQFF
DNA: TGTGCCAGCAGTATGACAGGGGTCAATGAGCAGTTCTTC

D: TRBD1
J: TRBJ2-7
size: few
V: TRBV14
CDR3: CASSQTYTGGGSYEQYF
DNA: TGTGCCAGCAGCCAAACCTACACAGGGGGCGGGAGCTACGAGCAGTACTTC

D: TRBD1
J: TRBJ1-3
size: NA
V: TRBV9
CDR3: CASSVGDEGARGNTIYF
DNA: TGTGCCAGCAGCGTAGGGGACGAGGGGGCGCGAGGAAACACCATATATTTT

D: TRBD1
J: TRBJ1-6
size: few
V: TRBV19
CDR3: CATRTGINSPLHF
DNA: TGTGCCACTAGGACAGGGATTAATTCACCCCTCCACTTT

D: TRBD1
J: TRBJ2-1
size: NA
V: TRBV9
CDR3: CASSANPTGPGYNEQFF
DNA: TGTGCCAGCAGCGCGAATCCGACAGGGCCTGGGTACAATGAGCAGTTCTTC

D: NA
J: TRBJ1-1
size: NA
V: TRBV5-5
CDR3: CASSSPGREAFF
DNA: TGTGCCAGCAGCTCCCCGGGGAGGGAGGCTTTCTTT

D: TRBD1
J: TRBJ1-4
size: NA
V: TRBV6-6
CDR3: CASSYSNRGNEKLFF
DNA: TGTGCCAGCAGTTACTCGAACAGGGGGAATGAAAAACTGTTTTTT

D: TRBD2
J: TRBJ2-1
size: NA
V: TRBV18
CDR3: CASSPVNGRIVNEQFF
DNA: TGTGCCAGCTCACCCGTTAACGGGAGGATCGTTAATGAGCAGTTCTTC

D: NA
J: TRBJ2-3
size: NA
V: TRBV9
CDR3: CASSVGAVDTDTQYF
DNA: TGTGCCAGCAGCGTAGGAGCGGTTGACACAGATACGCAGTATTTT

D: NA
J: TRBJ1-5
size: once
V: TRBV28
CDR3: CASSPGQFNQPQHF
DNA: TGTGCCAGCAGTCCTGGACAGTTCAATCAGCCCCAGCATTTT

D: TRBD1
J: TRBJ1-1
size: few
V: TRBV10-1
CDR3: CASSERTGRGNTEAFF
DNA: TGCGCCAGCAGTGAGAGGACAGGGAGAGGAAACACTGAAGCTTTCTTT

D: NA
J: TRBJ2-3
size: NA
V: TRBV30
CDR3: CAWSVQGDTQYF
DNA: TGTGCCTGGAGTGTACAGGGAGATACGCAGTATTTT

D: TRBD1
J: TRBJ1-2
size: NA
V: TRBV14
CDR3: CASSLGQGPINGGYTF
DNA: TGTGCCAGCAGCCTGGGACAGGGGCCGATCAACGGGGGCTACACCTTC

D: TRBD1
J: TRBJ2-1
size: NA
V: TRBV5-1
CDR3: CASSVPGTAYNEQFF
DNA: TGCGCCAGCAGCGTCCCCGGGACAGCCTACAATGAGCAGTTCTTC

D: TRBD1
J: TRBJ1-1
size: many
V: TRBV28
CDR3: CASRGTGGTEAFF
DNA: TGTGCCAGCAGGGGAACAGGGGGCACTGAAGCTTTCTTT

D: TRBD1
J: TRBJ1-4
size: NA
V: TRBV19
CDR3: CASSTGTGGNEKLFF
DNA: TGTGCCAGTAGTACGGGGACAGGGGGAAATGAAAAACTGTTTTTT

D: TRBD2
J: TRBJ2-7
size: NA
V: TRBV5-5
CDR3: CASSLRGGGYEQYF
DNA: TGTGCCAGCAGCTTAAGGGGCGGGGGTTACGAGCAGTACTTC

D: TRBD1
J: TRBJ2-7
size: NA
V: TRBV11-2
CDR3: CASSLDPGQRPEQYF
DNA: TGTGCCAGCAGCTTAGATCCGGGACAGCGACCCGAGCAGTACTTC

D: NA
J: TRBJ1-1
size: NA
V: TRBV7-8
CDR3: CASSVGANTEAFF
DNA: TGTGCCAGCAGCGTTGGGGCGAACACTGAAGCTTTCTTT

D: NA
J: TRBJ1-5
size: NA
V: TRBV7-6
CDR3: CASSPTTSSNQPQHF
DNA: TGTGCCAGCAGCCCAACGACAAGTTCGAATCAGCCCCAGCATTTT

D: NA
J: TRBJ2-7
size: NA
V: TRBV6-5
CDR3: CASRKLGSYEQYF
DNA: TGTGCCAGCAGGAAACTAGGTTCCTACGAGCAGTACTTC

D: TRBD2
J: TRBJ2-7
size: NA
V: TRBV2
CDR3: CASTQASGGGNYEQYF
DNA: TGTGCCAGCACGCAGGCTAGCGGGGGAGGAAACTACGAGCAGTACTTC